The 14 T cell receptor beta chains given below trace back to one sample, sequenced in a study of vaccination and CD4 T cells after COVID-19. The Oncomine TCR Beta short-read assay sequenced DNA from cultured CD4+ T cells. MiXCR, run by TCRdb on the PCR reads, gives a single entry per CDR3 protein. The sample has tens of thousands of distinct CDR3 sequences; around 42% are singletons. As to treatment: roughly ten-day PBMC culture with coronavirus spike peptide pools or control peptides (ViraFEST assay). The antigens of these receptors remain unknown. Input material: CD4+ T cells from blood, cultured in vitro. The source of these receptors is a human donor who had recovered from COVID-19.

This clonotype was seen a handful of times. This sequence joins TRBV6-2 or TRBV6-3 and TRBJ2-1; perhaps TRBD2 as D (6 bases). V dropped 6 bases and J dropped 3 bases, with 15 bases sitting between them. The CDR3 is made up of 15 amino acids. CDR1 and CDR2 from the germline V gene are MNHEY and SVGEGT. The CDR3 bases are TGTGCCAGCAGGCAACTGGCGGGATTCTACAATGAGCAGTTCTTC. Translating gives CASRQLAGFYNEQFF.

The rearrangement uses TRBV7-3 and TRBJ2-3, with 7 bases fitting TRBD1. The CDR3 has 13 amino acids. Trimming took 3 bases from V and 4 from J; bases not matched to a gene: 1. The germline V gene has CDR1 SGHTA and CDR2 FQGTGA. DNA of the CDR3: TGTGCCAGCAGCTTGACAGGGTCAGATACGCAGTATTTT. Its translation is CASSLTGSDTQYF.

V is TRBV27 and J is TRBJ2-7; tentative D call: TRBD1 (5 bases). CDR3 length: 14 amino acids. V lost 6 bases and J lost 7, with 19 bases in between. Germline V gives CDR1 MNHEY, CDR2 SMNVEV (reference sequence). CDR3 in DNA: TGTGCCAGCAGACCGACGAGGTTACAGGAGGAGCAGTACTTC. Amino acid sequence: CASRPTRLQEEQYF.

In DNA, the CDR3 is TGTGCCAGCAGCAAGACCAGGGACGATGAGCAGTTCTTC. This codes for CASSKTRDDEQFF. The rearrangement links TRBV21-1 to TRBJ2-1; the table assigns TRBD1, which was not confirmed against the DNA. TRBV21-1 is listed as a pseudogene. The CDR3 covers 13 residues.

The chain uses TRBV19 and TRBJ1-2; D not certain. The CDR3 is made up of 14 amino acids. The V end was cut by 3 bases, the J end by 3 bases, with 11 bases between. Germline-derived CDR1 and CDR2 are LNHDA and SQIVND (reference sequence). The CDR3 sequence is CASSIRDSDYGYTF. CDR3 bases: TGTGCCAGTAGTATTCGGGATTCCGACTATGGCTACACCTTC. The full variable domain, rest sourced from reference TRBV19 and TRBJ1-2, is DGGITQSPKYLFRKEGQNVTLSCEQNLNHDAMYWYRQDPGQGLRLIYYSQIVNDFQKGDIAEGYSVSREKKESFPLTVTSAQKNPTAFYLCASSIRDSDYGYTFGSGTRLTVV.

The rearrangement uses TRBV20-1 and TRBJ2-3, with 9 bases identical to TRBD2. After removal of 0 bases from V and 0 bases from J, the junction contained 4 bases not matched to a gene. Germline V gene lookup returns CDR1 DFQATT and CDR2 SNEGSKA (reference sequence). The CDR3 extends over 16 amino acids. CDR3 in DNA: TGCAGTGCTAGAGACCTAGCGGGAACTAGCACAGATACGCAGTATTTT. This gives the protein CSARDLAGTSTDTQYF.

The rearrangement joins TRBV20-1 to TRBJ2-5, with 14 bases matching TRBD2. The CDR3 runs 18 residues. Germline V CDR1 and CDR2: DFQATT, SNEGSKA (reference sequence). Trimming at V came to 0 bases and at J to 5 bases, leaving 11 bases not matched to a gene. This CDR3 reads CSARDPRTSGGLGETQYF. The CDR3 DNA reads TGCAGTGCTAGAGATCCCAGGACTAGCGGGGGGCTGGGGGAGACCCAGTACTTC.

CDR3 sequence: CASSQEGDRAGIAKNIQYF. In nucleotides, the CDR3 is TGTGCCAGCAGCCAAGAGGGGGACAGGGCCGGGATAGCCAAAAACATTCAGTACTTC. The rearrangement links TRBV4-2 to TRBJ2-4; 9 positions agree with TRBD1. Germline-derived CDR1 and CDR2 are LGHNA and YNFKEQ. The CDR3 totals 19 residues. The ends lost 0 bases at V and 0 bases at J; junction bases unmatched: 9.

This chain connects TRBV15 to TRBJ1-4, with D hard to call. Germline V lookup: CDR1 LNHNV, CDR2 YYDKDF (reference sequence). The length of the CDR3 is 14 residues. Trimming cost V 3 bases and J 6 bases, with 11 bases left between them. The CDR3 spells CATSSKWSDEKLFF. The CDR3 region has the DNA TGTGCCACCAGCAGCAAGTGGAGTGATGAAAAACTGTTTTTT.

The V call is TRBV6-1, the J call TRBJ2-7; TRBD2 aligns across 7 bases. Germline V lookup: CDR1 MNHNS, CDR2 SASEGT. This CDR3 spans 14 amino acids. With V trimmed by 5 bases and J by 2 bases, 6 bases remained unmatched. DNA of the CDR3: TGTGCCAGCAGTCAGAACCGGGGGGCCTACGAGCAGTACTTC. This sequence encodes CASSQNRGAYEQYF.

This clonotype was found a few times. The rearrangement links TRBV20-1 to TRBJ2-1; the D gene is possibly TRBD2 (6 bases). This CDR3 comprises 16 residues. The germline V and J ends were trimmed by 3 bases and 1 base, with 16 bases remaining between them. The germline V gene has CDR1 DFQATT and CDR2 SNEGSKA (reference sequence). The CDR3 sequence: CSASGISGLSYNEQFF. The CDR3 region has the DNA TGCAGTGCTAGCGGGATTAGCGGACTGTCCTACAATGAGCAGTTCTTC.

The gene calls are TRBV6-5 and TRBJ1-6; D is unclear. The CDR3 spans 15 residues. Germline loops: CDR1 MNHEY, CDR2 SVGAGI. V gave up 0 bases and J gave up 10 bases, with 13 bases separating them. This chain's CDR3 is CASSYSGAERSPLHF. The CDR3 DNA is TGTGCCAGCAGTTACTCCGGAGCGGAGAGGTCACCCCTCCACTTT.

This clonotype turned up a few times. The rearrangement joins TRBV15 to TRBJ2-4, with TRBD1 identical over 10 bases. The CDR3 totals 16 residues. Germline trimming cut 3 bases from V and 4 bases from J; bases unmatched to any gene: 6. CDR1 is LNHNV, CDR2 YYDKDF, per germline (reference sequence). This CDR3 is CATSSDRGRIKNIQYF. As DNA, the CDR3 is TGTGCCACCAGCAGCGACAGGGGGCGAATTAAAAACATTCAGTACTTC.

This clonotype has just a few counts. The chain couples TRBV2 to TRBJ1-5; D unresolved. The germline V gene encodes CDR1 SNHLY and CDR2 FYNNEI. The V and J ends lost 3 bases and 2 bases respectively, with 8 bases between them. CDR3 size: 14 residues. CDR3 bases: TGTGCCAGCAGTGATAGGAGGGGCAATCAGCCCCAGCATTTT. Protein sequence: CASSDRRGNQPQHF.